This TCR beta chain was recovered during a study of blood T cell repertoires in COVID-19. Study summary: Material from acute and convalescent COVID-19 was sourced from the United States, Italy and Spain.

As processed by the authors: It was from reference gene primer amplification that nucleated cell counts were estimated. The protocol was immunoSEQ multiplex PCR, while the TCRdb copy is restricted to in-frame clones and leaves out a portion. V and J calls plus clone size are reproduced from that table; the DNA served to infer D and trimming. The data show approximately 80,000 clones, about 82% seen once. Germline V CDR1 and CDR2: GTSNPN, SVGIG (reference sequence). Trimming stripped 3 bases from V and 4 bases from J, with 10 bases between. CDR3 size: 13 residues. What was sequenced was peripheral blood. The TCR comes from a man aged 45-60 years with active COVID-19. The V and J genes are TRBV30 and TRBJ1-5, with D uncertain. CDR3 region: CAWSAEGNQPQHF. The CDR3 DNA reads as TGTGCCTGGAGCGCGGAGGGAAATCAGCCCCAGCATTTT.